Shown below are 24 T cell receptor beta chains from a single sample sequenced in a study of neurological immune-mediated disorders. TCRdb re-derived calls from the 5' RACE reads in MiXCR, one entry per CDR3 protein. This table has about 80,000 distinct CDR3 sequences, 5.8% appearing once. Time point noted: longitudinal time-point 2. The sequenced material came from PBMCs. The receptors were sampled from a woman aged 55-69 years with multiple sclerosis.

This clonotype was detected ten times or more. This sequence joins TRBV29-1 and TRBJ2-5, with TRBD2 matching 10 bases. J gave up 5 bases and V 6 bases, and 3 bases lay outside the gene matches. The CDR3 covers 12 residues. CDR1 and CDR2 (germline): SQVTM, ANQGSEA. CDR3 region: CSVAGGLETQYF. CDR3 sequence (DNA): TGCAGCGTAGCGGGGGGGCTTGAGACCCAGTACTTC. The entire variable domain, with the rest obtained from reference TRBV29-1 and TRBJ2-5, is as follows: SAVISQKPSRDICQRGTSLTIQCQVDSQVTMMFWYRQQPGQSLTLIATANQGSEATYESGFVIDKFPISRPNLTFSTLTVSNMSPEDSSIYLCSVAGGLETQYFGPGTRLLVL.

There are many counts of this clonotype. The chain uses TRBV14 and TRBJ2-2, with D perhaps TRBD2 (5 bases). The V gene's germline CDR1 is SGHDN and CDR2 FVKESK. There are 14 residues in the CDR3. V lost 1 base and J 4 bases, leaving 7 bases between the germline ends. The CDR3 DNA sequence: TGTGCCAGCAGCCAAGTCCTAGCCACCGGGGAGCTGTTTTTT. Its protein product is CASSQVLATGELFF.

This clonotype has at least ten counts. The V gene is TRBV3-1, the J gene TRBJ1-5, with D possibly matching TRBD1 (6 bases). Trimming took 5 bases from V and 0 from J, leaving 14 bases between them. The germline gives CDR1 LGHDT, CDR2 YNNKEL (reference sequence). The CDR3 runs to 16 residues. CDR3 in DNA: TGTGCCAGCAGCACAGGGACACATCATAGCAATCAGCCCCAGCATTTT. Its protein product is CASSTGTHHSNQPQHF.

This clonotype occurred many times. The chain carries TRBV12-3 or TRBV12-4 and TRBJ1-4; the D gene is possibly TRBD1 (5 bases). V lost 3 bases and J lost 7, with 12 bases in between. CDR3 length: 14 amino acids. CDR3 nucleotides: TGTGCCAGCAGTTTCGCGCAGGGACCTGAAAAACTGTTTTTT. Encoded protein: CASSFAQGPEKLFF.

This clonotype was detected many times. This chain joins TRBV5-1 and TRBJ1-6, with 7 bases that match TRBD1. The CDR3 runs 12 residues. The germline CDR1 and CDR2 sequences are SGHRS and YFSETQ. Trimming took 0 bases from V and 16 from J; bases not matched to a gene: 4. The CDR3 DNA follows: TGCGCCAGCAGCTTGGAGGGGGCATCACTCCACTTT. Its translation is CASSLEGASLHF.

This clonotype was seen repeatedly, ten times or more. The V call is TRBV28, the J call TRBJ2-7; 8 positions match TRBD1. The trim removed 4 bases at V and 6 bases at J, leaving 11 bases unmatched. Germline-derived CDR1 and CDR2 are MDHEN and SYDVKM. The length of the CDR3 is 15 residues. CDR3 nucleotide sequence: TGTGCCAGCAGTTCTGCCGGGACAGGATGGGGCGAGCAGTACTTC. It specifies CASSSAGTGWGEQYF. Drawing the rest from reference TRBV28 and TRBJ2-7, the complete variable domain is DVKVTQSSRYLVKRTGEKVFLECVQDMDHENMFWYRQDPGLGLRLIYFSYDVKMKEKGDIPEGYSVSREKKERFSLILESASTNQTSMYLCASSSAGTGWGEQYFGPGTRLTVT.

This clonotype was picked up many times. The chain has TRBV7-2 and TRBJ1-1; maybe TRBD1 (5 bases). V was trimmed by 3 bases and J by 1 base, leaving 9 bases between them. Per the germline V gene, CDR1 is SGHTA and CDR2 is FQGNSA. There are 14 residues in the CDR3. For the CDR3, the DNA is TGTGCCAGCAGCTTTTGGGGGGGGAACACTGAAGCTTTCTTT. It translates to CASSFWGGNTEAFF.

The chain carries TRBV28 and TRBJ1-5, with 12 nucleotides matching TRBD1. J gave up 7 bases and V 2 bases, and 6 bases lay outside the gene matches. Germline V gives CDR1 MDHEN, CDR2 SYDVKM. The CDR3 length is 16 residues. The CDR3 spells CASSLTGQGAGQPQHF. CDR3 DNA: TGTGCCAGCAGTTTAACGGGACAGGGGGCAGGGCAGCCCCAGCATTTT.

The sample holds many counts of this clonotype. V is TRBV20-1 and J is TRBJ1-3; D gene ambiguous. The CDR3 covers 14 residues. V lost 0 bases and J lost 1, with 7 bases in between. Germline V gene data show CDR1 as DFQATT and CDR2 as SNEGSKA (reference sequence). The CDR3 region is CSARDRISGNTIYF. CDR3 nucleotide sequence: TGCAGTGCTAGAGACAGGATTTCTGGAAACACCATATATTTT.

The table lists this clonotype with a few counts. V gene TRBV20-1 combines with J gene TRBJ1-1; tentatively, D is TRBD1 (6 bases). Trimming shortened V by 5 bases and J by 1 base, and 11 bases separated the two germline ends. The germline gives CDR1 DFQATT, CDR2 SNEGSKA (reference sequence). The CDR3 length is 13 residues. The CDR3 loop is CSAPDRPNTEAFF. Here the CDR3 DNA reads TGCAGTGCTCCCGACAGGCCGAACACTGAAGCTTTCTTT.

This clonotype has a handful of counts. Here the CDR3 reads CASSLPGLAGDSGTQYF. The CDR3 DNA is TGTGCCAGCAGCTTACCGGGACTAGCGGGGGATTCGGGGACCCAGTACTTC. The chain carries TRBV7-9 and TRBJ2-5; 14 bases fit TRBD2. CDR3 length: 17 residues. V was pared by 2 bases and J by 7 bases, with 9 bases of the junction left unmatched. Germline V gene lookup returns CDR1 SEHNR and CDR2 FQNEAQ (reference sequence).

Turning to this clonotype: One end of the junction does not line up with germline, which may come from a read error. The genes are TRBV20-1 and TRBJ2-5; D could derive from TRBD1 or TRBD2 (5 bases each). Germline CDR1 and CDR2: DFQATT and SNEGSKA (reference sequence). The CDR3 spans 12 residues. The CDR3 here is CSASSGAETQYF. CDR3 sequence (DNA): TGTAGTGCTAGTTCCGGGGCCGAGACCCAGTACTTC.

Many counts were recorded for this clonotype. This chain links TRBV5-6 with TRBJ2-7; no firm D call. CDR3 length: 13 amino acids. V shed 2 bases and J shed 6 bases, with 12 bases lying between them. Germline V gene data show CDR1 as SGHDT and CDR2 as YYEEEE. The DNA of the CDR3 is TGTGCCAGCAGCTTAACTGGACCTGGCGAGCAGTACTTC. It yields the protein CASSLTGPGEQYF.

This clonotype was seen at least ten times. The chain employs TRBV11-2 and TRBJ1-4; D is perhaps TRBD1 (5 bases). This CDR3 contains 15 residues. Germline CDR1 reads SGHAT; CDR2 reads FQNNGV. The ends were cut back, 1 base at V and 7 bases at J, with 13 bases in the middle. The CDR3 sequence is CASSLASGRGEKLFF. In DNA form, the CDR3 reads TGTGCCAGCAGCTTAGCGTCAGGGAGGGGTGAAAAACTGTTTTTT.

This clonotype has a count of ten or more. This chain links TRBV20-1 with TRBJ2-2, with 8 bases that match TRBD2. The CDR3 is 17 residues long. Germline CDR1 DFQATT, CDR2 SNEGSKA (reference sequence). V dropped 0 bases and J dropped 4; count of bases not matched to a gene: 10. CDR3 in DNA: TGCAGTGCTAGAGATCCATTAATAGCGGGGTTCACCGGGGAGCTGTTTTTT. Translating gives CSARDPLIAGFTGELFF.

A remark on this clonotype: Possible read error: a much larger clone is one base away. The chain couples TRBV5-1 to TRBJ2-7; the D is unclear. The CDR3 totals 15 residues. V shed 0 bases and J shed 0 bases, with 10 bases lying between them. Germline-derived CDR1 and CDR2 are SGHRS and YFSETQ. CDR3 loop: CASSLGSNRSYEQYF. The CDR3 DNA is TGCGCCAGCAGCTTGGGGTCTAACCGCTCCTACGAGCAGTACTTC.

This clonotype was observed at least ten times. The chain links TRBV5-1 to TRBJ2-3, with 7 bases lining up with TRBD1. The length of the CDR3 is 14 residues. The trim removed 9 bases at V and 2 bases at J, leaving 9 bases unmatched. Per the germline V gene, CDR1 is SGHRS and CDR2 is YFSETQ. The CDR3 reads CATHRGSNTDTQYF. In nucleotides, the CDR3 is TGCGCCACCCACAGGGGAAGTAACACAGATACGCAGTATTTT.

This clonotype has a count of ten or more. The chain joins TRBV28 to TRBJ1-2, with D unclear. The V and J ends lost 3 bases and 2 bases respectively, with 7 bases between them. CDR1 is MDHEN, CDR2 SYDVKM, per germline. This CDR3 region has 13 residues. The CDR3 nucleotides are TGTGCCAGCAGTTTGGGCACGAACTATGGCTACACCTTC. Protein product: CASSLGTNYGYTF.

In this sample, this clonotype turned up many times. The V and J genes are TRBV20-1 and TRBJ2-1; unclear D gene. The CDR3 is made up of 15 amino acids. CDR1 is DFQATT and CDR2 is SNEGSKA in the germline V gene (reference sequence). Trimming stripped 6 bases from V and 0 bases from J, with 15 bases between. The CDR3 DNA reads TGCAGTGCGGAAGGACGGCCTGACTCCTACAATGAGCAGTTCTTC. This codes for CSAEGRPDSYNEQFF.

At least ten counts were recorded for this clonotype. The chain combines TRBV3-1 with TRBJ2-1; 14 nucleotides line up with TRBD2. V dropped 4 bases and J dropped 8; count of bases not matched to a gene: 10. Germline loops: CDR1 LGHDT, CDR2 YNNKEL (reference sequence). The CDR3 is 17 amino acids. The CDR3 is CASSRQGTSGGSHEQFF. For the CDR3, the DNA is TGTGCCAGCAGCCGCCAAGGGACTAGCGGGGGAAGCCATGAGCAGTTCTTC.

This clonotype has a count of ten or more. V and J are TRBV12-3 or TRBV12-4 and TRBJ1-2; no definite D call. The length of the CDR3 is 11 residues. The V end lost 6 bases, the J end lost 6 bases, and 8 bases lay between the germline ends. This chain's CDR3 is CASRSLDGYTF. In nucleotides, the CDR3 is TGTGCCAGCAGATCGCTGGATGGCTACACCTTC.

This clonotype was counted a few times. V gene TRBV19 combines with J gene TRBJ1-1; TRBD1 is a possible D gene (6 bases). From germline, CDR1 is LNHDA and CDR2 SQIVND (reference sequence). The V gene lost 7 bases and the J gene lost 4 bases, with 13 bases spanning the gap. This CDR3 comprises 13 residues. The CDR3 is CASTDGRGTEAFF. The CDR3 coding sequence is TGTGCCAGTACAGACGGCAGGGGCACTGAAGCTTTCTTT.

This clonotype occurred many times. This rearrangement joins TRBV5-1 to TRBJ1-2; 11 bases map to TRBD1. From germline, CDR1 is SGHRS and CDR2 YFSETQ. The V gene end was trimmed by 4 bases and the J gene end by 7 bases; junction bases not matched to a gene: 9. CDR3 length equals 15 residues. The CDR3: CASSAGTGGNVGYTF. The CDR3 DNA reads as TGCGCCAGCAGCGCCGGGACAGGGGGGAATGTTGGCTACACCTTC.

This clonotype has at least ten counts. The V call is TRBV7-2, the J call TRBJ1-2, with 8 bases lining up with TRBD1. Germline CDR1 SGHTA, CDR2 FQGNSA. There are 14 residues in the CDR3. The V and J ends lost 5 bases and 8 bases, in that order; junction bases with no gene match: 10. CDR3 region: CASSQDRVAGGYTF. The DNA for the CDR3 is TGTGCCAGCAGCCAGGACAGGGTGGCGGGAGGCTACACCTTC.